Following are 8 T cell receptor beta chains from one sample sequenced in a study of T cell responses to AZD1222 COVID-19 vaccine. Repertoires were generated with immunoSEQ multiplex PCR, while TCRdb's copy carries only in-frame clones and drops some. The table shows approximately 160,000 clones, with 90% to 95% occurring only once. The sample in question was peripheral blood, obtained on day 0 of AZD1222 vaccination. The receptors originated from an adult in good health.

The rearrangement links TRBV12-3 or TRBV12-4 to TRBJ1-2; D is possibly TRBD1 (6 bases). The CDR3 is 13 amino acids. Trimming stripped 3 bases from V and 8 bases from J, with 13 bases between. The CDR3 region has the DNA TGTGCCAGCAGTTTTAAGGGGGTCGGCGGCTACACCTTC. Protein sequence: CASSFKGVGGYTF.

The chain carries TRBV4-3 and TRBJ1-1, with a tentative D call TRBD1 (5 bases). The germline V and J ends were trimmed by 1 base and 5 bases, with 11 bases remaining between them. The CDR3 covers 14 residues. Germline V gene sequence: CDR1 LGHNA, CDR2 YSLEER. CDR3 nucleotide sequence: TGCGCCAGCAGCCAAGGTCGAGGGGATACTGAAGCTTTCTTT. Amino acid sequence: CASSQGRGDTEAFF.

This clone appeared once. The chain combines TRBV3-1 (or the pseudogene TRBV3-2) with TRBJ1-6, with D hard to call. The CDR3 sequence is 14 residues long. Deletions cut 4 bases from V and 14 bases from J, with 18 bases between. CDR1 is LGHDT, CDR2 YNNKEL, per germline (reference sequence). The DNA for the CDR3 is TGTGCCAGCAGCCTTCGGTCCCAAGGAGGCACCCTCCACTTT. Encoded protein: CASSLRSQGGTLHF.

The chain is built from TRBV7-2 and TRBJ2-5; the D gene is possibly TRBD2 (5 bases). The ends were cut back, 3 bases at V and 3 bases at J, with 5 bases in the middle. Germline V gene sequence: CDR1 SGHTA, CDR2 FQGNSA. This CDR3 comprises 12 residues. DNA for the CDR3: TGTGCCAGCAGCTTCGGGAAAGAGACCCAGTACTTC. Translation gives CASSFGKETQYF.

The gene calls are TRBV24-1 and TRBJ2-2, with D maybe TRBD2 (6 bases). Germline V lookup: CDR1 KGHDR, CDR2 SFDVKD. The CDR3 runs 16 residues. V lost 0 bases to trimming and J lost 5 bases, with 12 bases between them. The CDR3: CATSDLGAGETGELFF. For the CDR3, the DNA is TGTGCCACCAGTGATTTGGGAGCGGGCGAGACCGGGGAGCTGTTTTTT.

The table lists this clone with a count of one. The chain recombines TRBV5-4 with TRBJ2-1, with 10 bases identical to TRBD1. The CDR3 totals 16 residues. V lost 4 bases to trimming and J lost 5 bases; unmatched junction nucleotides: 9. The V gene's germline CDR1 is SGHNT and CDR2 YYREEE (reference sequence). DNA of the CDR3: TGTGCCAGCAGCCCCAGAGGGACAGGGGATAACAATGAGCAGTTCTTC. The encoded protein is CASSPRGTGDNNEQFF.

This clone was counted a single time. The chain is built from TRBV5-1 and TRBJ2-7; 11 bases are shared with TRBD2. Germline assignment: CDR1 SGHRS and CDR2 YFSETQ. The CDR3 totals 18 residues. The ends lost 0 bases at V and 3 bases at J; junction bases unmatched: 11. CDR3 residues: CASSLGLAGGKEVYEQYF. The CDR3 DNA follows: TGCGCCAGCAGCTTGGGGCTAGCGGGAGGCAAAGAGGTCTACGAGCAGTACTTC.

The chain's CDR3 is CASTIRGGTNTEAFF. CDR3 nucleotides: TGTGCCAGCACCATAAGGGGGGGGACGAACACTGAAGCTTTCTTT. The chain joins TRBV28 to TRBJ1-1, with D perhaps TRBD1 (6 bases). The CDR3 totals 15 residues. Between the trimmed V and J ends, which lost 7 bases and 1 base, there was a span of 16 bases. Germline values: CDR1 MDHEN, CDR2 SYDVKM. Variable domain in full (rest from reference TRBV28 and TRBJ1-1): DVKVTQSSRYLVKRTGEKVFLECVQDMDHENMFWYRQDPGLGLRLIYFSYDVKMKEKGDIPEGYSVSREKKERFSLILESASTNQTSMYLCASTIRGGTNTEAFFGQGTRLTVV.